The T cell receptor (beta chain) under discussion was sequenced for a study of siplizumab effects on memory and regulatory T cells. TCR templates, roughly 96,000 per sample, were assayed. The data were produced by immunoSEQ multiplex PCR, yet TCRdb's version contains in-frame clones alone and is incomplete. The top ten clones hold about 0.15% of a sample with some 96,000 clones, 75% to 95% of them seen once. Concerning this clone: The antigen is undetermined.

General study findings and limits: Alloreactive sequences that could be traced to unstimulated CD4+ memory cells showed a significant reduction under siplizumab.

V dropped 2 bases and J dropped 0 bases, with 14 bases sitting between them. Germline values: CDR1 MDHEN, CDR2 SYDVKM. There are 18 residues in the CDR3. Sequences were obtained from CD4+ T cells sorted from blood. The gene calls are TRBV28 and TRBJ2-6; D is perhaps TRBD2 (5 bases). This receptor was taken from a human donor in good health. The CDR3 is CASSLPPGLSSGANVLTF. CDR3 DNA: TGTGCCAGCAGTTTACCTCCGGGATTAAGCTCTGGGGCCAACGTCCTGACTTTC.